The present T cell receptor beta chain was sequenced within a study of T cells in Graves' hyperthyroidism and ophthalmopathy. A word on this clonotype: Its antigen is currently unknown.

Recently diagnosed hyperthyroidism of less than 2 months' duration affected patients aged 18 to 65. Germline CDR1 and CDR2: SGHNT and YYREEE (reference sequence). The CDR3 covers 12 residues. The V and J ends lost 4 bases and 14 bases, in that order; junction bases with no gene match: 6. RNA transcripts served as the template for amplifying TCR beta CDR3 regions. When the TCR CDR3 underwent first-round RT-PCR, the HTBI primer set was used. MiXCR, applied by TCRdb to the multiplex PCR reads, yields one record per CDR3 protein. The sample yields hundreds of thousands of distinct CDR3 sequences, about 15% seen once. Notes on the study in general: Stable hyperthyroidism and ophthalmopathy were separated using 13 V-J signatures.

This TCR was sampled from a woman under 30 with Graves' hyperthyroidism. Sequencing was performed on blood. The V gene is TRBV5-4, the J gene TRBJ2-1; 10 nucleotides align to TRBD1. This chain's CDR3 is CASSRDRGYKFF. CDR3 bases: TGTGCCAGCAGCCGGGACAGGGGATATAAGTTCTTC.